This T cell receptor (beta chain) was sequenced during a study of T cell responses to AZD1222 COVID-19 vaccine. The study's findings and limits: Researchers report vaccine-associated CD4 TCRs spanning spike, with dominance at 160-218 and 743-854. Females outnumbered males among donors, who were mostly white British; clonal diversity was possibly underestimated.

Using immunoSEQ multiplex PCR, the repertoire was profiled, and TCRdb retains in-frame clones only, with some absent. The sample table sets out about 140,000 clones. Notes on this clone: Its antigen remains unknown.

This CDR3 spans 14 amino acids. The V gene lost 7 bases and the J gene lost 2 bases, with 13 bases spanning the gap. Germline lookup yields CDR1 SGHTA and CDR2 FQGNSA. Sequenced sample: peripheral blood. The chain employs TRBV7-2 and TRBJ2-3; tentative D call: TRBD2 (7 bases). The receptor was isolated from an adult in good health. The CDR3 here is CASTLGGPTDTQYF. CDR3 coding DNA: TGTGCCAGCACGTTGGGGGGGCCCACAGATACGCAGTATTTT.